The sequence of this TCR beta chain was determined in a study of regulatory T cells in long-lasting Graves disease. This clonotype was counted at least ten times. Library construction for TCR beta used iRepertoire HTBI primers and Arm-PCR of CDR3 regions. TCRdb recomputed calls from the multiplex PCR reads with MiXCR, one row per CDR3 protein. Among some 250,000 distinct CDR3 sequences listed, about 17% were seen once. V was pared by 8 bases and J by 2 bases, with 13 bases between. CDR1 MDHEN and CDR2 SYDVKM come from the germline V gene. The CDR3 has 13 amino acids. This sample's time point: newly diagnosed GD, antithyroid drugs for less than 3 months. The TCR library used RNA extracted from PBMCs.

Source: peripheral blood mononuclear cells (PBMCs), taken at new diagnosis, from a patient treated with antithyroid drugs. The chain links TRBV28 to TRBJ2-7; D gene unclear. This TCR was recovered from a female donor with Graves disease. In nucleotides, the CDR3 is TGTGCCAGCCTACGGACCTACACCTACGAGCAGTACTTC. It translates to CASLRTYTYEQYF.